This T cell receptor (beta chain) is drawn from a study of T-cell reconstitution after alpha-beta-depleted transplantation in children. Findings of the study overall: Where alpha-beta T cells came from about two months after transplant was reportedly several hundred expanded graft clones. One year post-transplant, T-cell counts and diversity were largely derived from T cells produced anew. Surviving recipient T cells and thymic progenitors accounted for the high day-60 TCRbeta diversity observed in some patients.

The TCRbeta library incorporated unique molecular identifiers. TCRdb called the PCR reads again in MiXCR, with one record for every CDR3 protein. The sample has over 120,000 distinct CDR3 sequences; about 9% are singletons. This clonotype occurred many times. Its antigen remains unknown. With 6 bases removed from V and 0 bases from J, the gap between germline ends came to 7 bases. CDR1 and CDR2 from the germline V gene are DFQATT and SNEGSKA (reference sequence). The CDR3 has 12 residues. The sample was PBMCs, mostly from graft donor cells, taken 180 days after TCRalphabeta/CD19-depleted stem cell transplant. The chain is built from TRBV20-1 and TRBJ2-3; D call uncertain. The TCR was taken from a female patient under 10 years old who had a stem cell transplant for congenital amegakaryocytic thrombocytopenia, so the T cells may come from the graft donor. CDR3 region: CSAKDSTDTQYF. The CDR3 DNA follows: TGCAGTGCAAAGGACAGCACAGATACGCAGTATTTT.